This TCR beta chain was sequenced in a study of T cell responses to AZD1222 COVID-19 vaccine. General study results and limits: Most donors were white British and more were female, and clonal diversity was possibly underestimated.

This table comes from immunoSEQ multiplex PCR, and its TCRdb copy is limited to in-frame clones, with some not included. The table shows tens of thousands of clones, with about nine tenths occurring only once. CDR3 size: 17 residues. Germline V gives CDR1 LGHDT, CDR2 YNNKEL (reference sequence). V dropped 1 base and J dropped 0; count of bases not matched to a gene: 8. Concerning this clone: No antigen is known for it.

This receptor was taken from an adult who received the AZD1222 COVID-19 vaccine. V gene TRBV3-1 (or the pseudogene TRBV3-2) combines with J gene TRBJ1-2, with 7 bases matching TRBD1. Here the sequenced sample was peripheral blood, taken 28 days after the second AZD1222 dose. CDR3 sequence (DNA): TGTGCCAGCAGCCAAGGGTGGAAGGACAGGACTAACTATGGCTACACCTTC. Its protein product is CASSQGWKDRTNYGYTF.